This T cell receptor beta chain comes out of a study of CD8 T cells in ankylosing spondylitis. This clonotype was seen many times. V lost 8 bases and J lost 7, with 6 bases in between. There are 10 residues in the CDR3. In TCRdb, the 5' RACE reads were re-called with MiXCR into one record per CDR3 protein. The sample records 150,000 to 200,000 distinct CDR3 sequences, over 10% being singletons. The rearrangement links TRBV12-3 or TRBV12-4 to TRBJ2-1; D not resolved. This clonotype originated in a female donor with ankylosing spondylitis or in good health (not recorded which). Sequencing was done on a sample of blood, either unsorted or a sorted T cell fraction (not recorded which). CDR3 amino acids: CASARNEQFF. Written as DNA, the CDR3 is TGTGCCAGCGCGAGGAATGAGCAGTTCTTC.